The present T cell receptor beta chain was sequenced within a study of blood T cell repertoires in COVID-19. Trimming at V came to 0 bases and at J to 7 bases, leaving 7 bases not matched to a gene. CDR3 length: 16 amino acids. The V gene's germline CDR1 is SGHRS and CDR2 YFSETQ. Method: immunoSEQ multiplex PCR; TCRdb's copy keeps in-frame clones and lacks some. Of 150,000 or so clones in the sample, roughly 87% were seen once. The specimen sequenced was peripheral blood. The rearrangement uses TRBV5-1 and TRBJ1-6, with 7 bases fitting TRBD1. This clonotype originated in a human donor in a cohort sampled during active COVID-19. The CDR3 DNA reads as TGCGCCAGCAGCTTGGCCACCGGGACAGTGAATTCACCCCTCCACTTT. It specifies CASSLATGTVNSPLHF.